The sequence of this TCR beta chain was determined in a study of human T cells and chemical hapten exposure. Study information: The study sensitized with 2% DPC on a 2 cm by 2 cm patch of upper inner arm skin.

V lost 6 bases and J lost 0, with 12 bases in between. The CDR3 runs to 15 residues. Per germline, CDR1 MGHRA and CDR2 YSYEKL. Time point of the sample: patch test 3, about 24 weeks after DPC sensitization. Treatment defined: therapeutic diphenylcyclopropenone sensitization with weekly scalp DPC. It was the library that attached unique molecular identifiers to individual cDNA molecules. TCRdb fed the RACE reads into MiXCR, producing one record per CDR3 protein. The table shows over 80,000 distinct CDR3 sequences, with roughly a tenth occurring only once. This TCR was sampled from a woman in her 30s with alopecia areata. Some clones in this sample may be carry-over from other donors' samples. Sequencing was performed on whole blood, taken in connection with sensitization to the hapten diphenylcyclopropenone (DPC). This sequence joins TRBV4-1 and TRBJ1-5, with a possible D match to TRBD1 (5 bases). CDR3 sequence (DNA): TGCGCCAGCAGTACGATGGGGGATAGCAATCAGCCCCAGCATTTT. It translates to CASSTMGDSNQPQHF.